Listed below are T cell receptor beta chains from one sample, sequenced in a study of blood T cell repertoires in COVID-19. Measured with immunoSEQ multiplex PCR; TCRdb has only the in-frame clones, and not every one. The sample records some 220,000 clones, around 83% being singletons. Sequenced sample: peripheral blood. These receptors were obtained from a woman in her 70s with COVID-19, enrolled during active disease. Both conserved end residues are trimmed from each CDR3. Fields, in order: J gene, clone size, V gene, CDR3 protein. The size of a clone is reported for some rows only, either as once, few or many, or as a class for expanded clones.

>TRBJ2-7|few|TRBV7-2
ASSRDGGQGTYEQY
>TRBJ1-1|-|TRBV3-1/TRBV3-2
ASSLRGKDTEAF
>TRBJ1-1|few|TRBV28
ASTFAILGTEAF
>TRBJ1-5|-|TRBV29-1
SFRQGYNQPQH
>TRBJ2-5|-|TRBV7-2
ASSPGGTPQETQY
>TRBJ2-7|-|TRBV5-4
ASSSSARTGSHEQY
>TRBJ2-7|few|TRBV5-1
ASSLGYSGLTYEQY
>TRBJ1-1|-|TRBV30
AWSLGGAQPEAF
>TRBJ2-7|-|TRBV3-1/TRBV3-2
ASSFLTSGNYEQY
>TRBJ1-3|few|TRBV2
ASRNAGVSGNTIY
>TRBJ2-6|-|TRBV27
ASSFFWSRENSGANVLT
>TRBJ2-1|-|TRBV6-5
ASSLTSGSYNEQF
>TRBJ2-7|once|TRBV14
ASSQETGVSGYEQY
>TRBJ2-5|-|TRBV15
ATSRGLRVADFQETQY
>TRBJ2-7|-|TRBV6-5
ASRAGLAGSYEQY
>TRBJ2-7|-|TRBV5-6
ASSLAGLDRSSYEQY
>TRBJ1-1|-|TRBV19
ASLTTGIRSTEAF
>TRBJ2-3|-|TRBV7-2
ASSSPGRTDTQY
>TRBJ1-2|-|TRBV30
AWRTRDTTWGGYT
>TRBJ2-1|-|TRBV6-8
ASRVGLAGGYEQF
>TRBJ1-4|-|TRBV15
ATSRERAGHEKLF
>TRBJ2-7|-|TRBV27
ASSSTGTVPYEQY
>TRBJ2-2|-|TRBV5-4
ASRLGRGANTGELF
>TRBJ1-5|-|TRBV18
ASSPLGRMGNQPQH
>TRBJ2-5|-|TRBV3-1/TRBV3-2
ASGTLLAGQETQY
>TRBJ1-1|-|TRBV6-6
ASSETGVMNTEAF
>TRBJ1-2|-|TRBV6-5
ATSRSGYGYT
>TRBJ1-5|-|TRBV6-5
ASRGQGGNQPQH
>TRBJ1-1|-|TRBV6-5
ASSTSGENTEAF
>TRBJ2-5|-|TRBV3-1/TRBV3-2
ASSPTSGRFETQY
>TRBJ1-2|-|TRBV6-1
ASSRQIVYGYT
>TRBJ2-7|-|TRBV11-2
ASSSDGTSGVNEQY
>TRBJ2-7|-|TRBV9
ASSAGGLAYEQY